Listed below are T cell receptor beta chains from one sample, sequenced in a study of blood T cell repertoires in COVID-19. Some clones are missing from TCRdb's copy, which holds only in-frame ones; the method was immunoSEQ multiplex PCR. Of about 140,000 clones in the sample, around 84% were seen once. Sequences were obtained from peripheral blood. The receptors shown here come from a human donor in a cohort sampled during active COVID-19. Both conserved end residues are part of each CDR3. The D gene is left open where the match is weak. Some rows mark clone size as missing; the rest say once, few, many or name a class of expanded clone.

size	V	J	D	CDR3	DNA
NA	TRBV5-1	TRBJ2-1	TRBD2	CASSLGAGGNEQFF	TGCGCCAGCAGCTTGGGAGCGGGAGGGAATGAGCAGTTCTTC
NA	TRBV25-1	TRBJ2-1	NA	CASSAGLGNEQFF	TGTGCCAGCAGTGCGGGACTGGGGAATGAGCAGTTCTTC
NA	TRBV28	TRBJ1-3	NA	CASSLQGSGNTIYF	TGTGCCAGCAGTTTGCAGGGCTCTGGAAACACCATATATTTT
NA	TRBV2	TRBJ1-5	NA	CASSVAGRAQPQHF	TGTGCCAGCAGTGTGGCAGGGCGAGCTCAGCCCCAGCATTTT
NA	TRBV25-1	TRBJ2-1	NA	CASSDPLQGNYNEQFF	TGTGCCAGCAGTGATCCTCTACAGGGTAACTACAATGAGCAGTTCTTC
NA	TRBV11-2	TRBJ1-4	TRBD1	CASSRMDRGKLFF	TGTGCCAGCAGCCGAATGGACAGGGGGAAACTGTTTTTT
NA	TRBV25-1	TRBJ2-5	NA	CASSVRDSLYF	TGTGCCAGCAGTGTTCGAGACAGCCTCTACTTC
NA	TRBV19	TRBJ1-2	TRBD1	CASRNPGQSRYGYTF	TGTGCCAGTAGGAACCCGGGACAGAGTCGCTATGGCTACACCTTC
once	TRBV30	TRBJ1-3	TRBD1	CAWSFYPSTGTGFGNTIYF	TGTGCCTGGAGTTTTTATCCTAGTACCGGGACAGGCTTTGGAAACACCATATATTTT
once	TRBV2	TRBJ2-2	TRBD2	CASSGTSGGTGELFF	TGTGCCAGCAGTGGGACTAGCGGGGGGACCGGGGAGCTGTTTTTT
NA	TRBV28	TRBJ2-1	NA	CASSPGLPPTEQFF	TGTGCCAGCAGTCCGGGACTCCCCCCCACTGAGCAGTTCTTC
NA	TRBV4-2	TRBJ2-7	TRBD1	CASSQAGTVTYEQYF	TGTGCCAGCAGCCAAGCCGGGACAGTGACCTACGAGCAGTACTTC
once	TRBV19	TRBJ2-1	TRBD1	CASSWGQGMPIGANEQFF	TGTGCCAGTAGTTGGGGACAGGGGATGCCAATTGGAGCCAATGAGCAGTTCTTC